Presented here are 24 T cell receptor beta chains from one specimen sequenced in a study of T-cell memory formation after mild COVID-19. Using its own MiXCR run on the 5' RACE reads, TCRdb lists one record per CDR3 protein. The sample records around 320,000 distinct CDR3 sequences, 25% to 30% being singletons. The specimen sequenced was PBMCs or a T cell subset sorted from them (not recorded which). The source is an adult woman who had mild COVID-19 (a few samples of this study predate the infection). Cell type and time point are not known.

The chain has TRBV12-3 or TRBV12-4 and TRBJ2-7; 7 bases align to TRBD2. With V trimmed by 1 base and J by 4 bases, 10 bases remained unmatched. The CDR3 contains 16 residues. CDR3 sequence reads: CASSLVRTRGRYEQYF. CDR3 sequence (DNA): TGTGCCAGCAGTTTAGTTCGGACTAGAGGGCGGTACGAGCAGTACTTC.

CDR3 sequence reads: CASSQDVTGGEQYF. Written as DNA, the CDR3 is TGCGCCAGCAGCCAAGATGTCACAGGGGGCGAGCAGTACTTC. V is TRBV4-1 and J is TRBJ2-7; the match to TRBD1 covers 8 bases. Per the germline V gene, CDR1 is MGHRA and CDR2 is YSYEKL. With V trimmed by 0 bases and J by 6 bases, 4 bases remained unmatched. The CDR3 extends over 14 amino acids.

The V call is TRBV6-5, the J call TRBJ1-6; D is undetermined. In germline, CDR1 is MNHEY, CDR2 SVGAGI. Trimming took 4 bases from V and 6 from J, leaving 13 bases between them. The CDR3 totals 15 residues. For the CDR3, the DNA is TGTGCCAGCAGTTTAAGCGGACCACTTAATTCACCCCTCCACTTT. Amino acids: CASSLSGPLNSPLHF.

The J gene is TRBJ2-1, the V gene TRBV30; D call uncertain. The CDR3 totals 11 residues. The germline V gene encodes CDR1 GTSNPN and CDR2 SVGIG (reference sequence). Trimming pared 1 base from V and 6 bases from J, leaving 4 bases between. CDR3 amino acids: CAWSGPNEQFF. CDR3 DNA sequence: TGTGCCTGGAGTGGGCCCAATGAGCAGTTCTTC.

This clonotype was seen only a few times. This chain's CDR3 is CASNLRGYSYEQYF. In nucleotides, the CDR3 is TGTGCCAGCAACCTCAGGGGATACTCCTACGAGCAGTACTTC. This chain connects TRBV6-5 to TRBJ2-7, with D maybe TRBD1 (6 bases). V was trimmed by 7 bases and J by 0 bases, leaving 13 bases between them. CDR3 size: 14 residues. Germline assignment: CDR1 MNHEY and CDR2 SVGAGI.

The rearrangement joins TRBV11-2 to TRBJ2-7, with 7 nucleotides matching TRBD1. The CDR3 spans 13 residues. V lost 7 bases, J lost 5 bases, and 8 bases stayed unmatched. The germline V gene has CDR1 SGHAT and CDR2 FQNNGV. The CDR3 spells CASTRTGVHEQYF. CDR3 coding DNA: TGTGCCAGCACCCGAACAGGGGTCCACGAGCAGTACTTC.

The chain links TRBV15 to TRBJ1-1, with a possible D match to TRBD1 (5 bases). The germline gives CDR1 LNHNV, CDR2 YYDKDF (reference sequence). The CDR3 loop spans 14 amino acids. The V and J ends lost 2 bases and 6 bases respectively, with 13 bases between them. The CDR3 DNA follows: TGTGCCACCAGCAGAATCAAGAGGGGTCCTGAAGCTTTCTTT. Protein product: CATSRIKRGPEAFF.

This rearrangement joins TRBV7-2 to TRBJ2-3; D is undetermined. The CDR3 covers 14 residues. Germline-derived CDR1 and CDR2 are SGHTA and FQGNSA. The V end was cut by 5 bases, the J end by 15 bases, with 24 bases between. CDR3 nucleotides: TGTGCCAGCAGCGGGCGTGTTGAAGGGCCAGGTAGATATTTT. It yields the protein CASSGRVEGPGRYF.

The CDR3 DNA reads as TGTGCCAGTAGGAGCGGGACAGAAAAACTGTTTTTT. Its protein is CASRSGTEKLFF. The chain combines TRBV19 with TRBJ1-4; D may be TRBD1 (6 bases). The CDR3 has 12 amino acids. Germline values: CDR1 LNHDA, CDR2 SQIVND (reference sequence). V lost 6 bases and J 8 bases, leaving 10 bases between the germline ends.

The J gene is TRBJ2-3, the V gene TRBV12-3 or TRBV12-4; D not certain. The ends were cut back, 4 bases at V and 5 bases at J, with 19 bases in the middle. The CDR3 is 16 amino acids. CDR3 bases: TGTGCCAGCAGTTCGATAATCTGGGGTGGGGAAGATACGCAGTATTTT. Translation: CASSSIIWGGEDTQYF.

The chain joins TRBV6-6 to TRBJ2-7; 15 nucleotides line up with TRBD2. CDR3 size: 18 residues. Germline V lookup: CDR1 MNHNY, CDR2 SVGAGI (reference sequence). With V trimmed by 1 base and J by 0 bases, 4 bases remained unmatched. The CDR3 region is CASSYYQGLAGGSYEQYF. The CDR3 DNA reads TGTGCCAGCAGTTACTACCAGGGACTAGCGGGGGGCTCCTACGAGCAGTACTTC.

This clonotype was recorded many times. CDR3 protein: CASSQTGSRTGELFF. Written as DNA, the CDR3 is TGCGCCAGCAGCCAAACAGGGAGCCGGACCGGGGAGCTGTTTTTT. The J gene is TRBJ2-2, the V gene TRBV5-1; tentative D call: TRBD1 (6 bases). CDR3 length: 15 residues. Trimming pared 4 bases from V and 5 bases from J, leaving 15 bases between. Germline lookup yields CDR1 SGHRS and CDR2 YFSETQ.

This CDR3 is CATSRLGPYEQYF. The CDR3 region has the DNA TGTGCCACCAGCAGACTCGGTCCCTACGAGCAGTACTTC. This rearrangement joins TRBV15 to TRBJ2-7, with unresolved D. The V gene lost 2 bases and the J gene lost 2 bases, with 7 bases spanning the gap. The germline CDR1 and CDR2 sequences are LNHNV and YYDKDF (reference sequence). The CDR3 sequence is 13 residues long. The complete variable domain, with remaining parts taken from reference TRBV15 and TRBJ2-7, reads DAMVIQNPRYQVTQFGKPVTLSCSQTLNHNVMYWYQQKSSQAPKLLFHYYDKDFNNEADTPDNFQSRRPNTSFCFLDIRSPGLGDTAMYLCATSRLGPYEQYFGPGTRLTVT.

Only a few counts were recorded for this clonotype. The chain has TRBV5-5 and TRBJ2-2, with 7 bases lining up with TRBD1. Germline CDR1 SGHKS, CDR2 YYEKEE (reference sequence). Unmatched junction bases numbered 5, after V lost 6 bases and J lost 3 bases. This CDR3 spans 14 amino acids. DNA for the CDR3: TGTGCCAGCATGAGGGGGCTGGACACCGGGGAGCTGTTTTTT. This gives the protein CASMRGLDTGELFF.

The V gene is TRBV6-2 or TRBV6-3, the J gene TRBJ2-1, with 12 bases fitting TRBD2. Germline CDR1 and CDR2: MNHEY and SVGEGT. There are 18 residues in the CDR3. V lost 2 bases and J lost 4; bases outside the gene matches: 9. The CDR3 DNA reads TGTGCCAGCAGTTACGAGACTAGCGGGAGTAGAGGGTACAATGAGCAGTTCTTC. Translating gives CASSYETSGSRGYNEQFF.

This clonotype was observed a few times. The genes are TRBV28 and TRBJ2-1; the match to TRBD2 covers 16 bases. The CDR3 runs to 17 residues. The V gene end was trimmed by 6 bases and the J gene end by 9 bases; junction bases not matched to a gene: 11. Germline CDR1 MDHEN, CDR2 SYDVKM. The CDR3 region has the DNA TGTGCCAGCAGCGGGTCTGGGACTAGCGGGAGGGCCGTTGAGCAGTTCTTC. Its translation is CASSGSGTSGRAVEQFF.

This clonotype was counted only a few times. The rearrangement links TRBV5-1 to TRBJ2-3; D is perhaps TRBD2 (5 bases). Deletions cut 4 bases from V and 2 bases from J, with 11 bases between. This CDR3 region has 14 residues. Germline values: CDR1 SGHRS, CDR2 YFSETQ. The CDR3 reads CASSPEGYTDTQYF. The CDR3 nucleotides are TGCGCCAGCAGCCCCGAGGGCTACACAGATACGCAGTATTTT.

The V gene is TRBV9, the J gene TRBJ1-2; D unresolved. The CDR3 has 16 residues. CDR1 and CDR2 (germline): SGDLS, YYNGEE. Deletions cut 1 base from V and 2 bases from J, with 15 bases between. The CDR3: CASSVSTPDPNYGYTF. CDR3 in DNA: TGTGCCAGCAGCGTATCAACCCCGGACCCGAACTATGGCTACACCTTC.

This clonotype was found once. The chain recombines TRBV9 with TRBJ2-7; 8 bases agree with TRBD1. V lost 4 bases to trimming and J lost 5 bases; unmatched junction nucleotides: 8. Germline CDR1 is SGDLS and CDR2 is YYNGEE. CDR3 length: 14 residues. CDR3 region: CASSRQGTGHEQYF. CDR3 coding DNA: TGTGCCAGCAGCAGACAGGGGACTGGGCACGAGCAGTACTTC. The variable domain in full, with the rest retrieved from reference TRBV9 and TRBJ2-7, is DSGVTQTPKHLITATGQRVTLRCSPRSGDLSVYWYQQSLDQGLQFLIQYYNGEERAKGNILERFSAQQFPDLHSELNLSSLELGDSALYFCASSRQGTGHEQYFGPGTRLTVT.

The rearrangement links TRBV24-1 to TRBJ2-7; no definite D call. Germline V lookup: CDR1 KGHDR, CDR2 SFDVKD. The length of the CDR3 is 13 residues. The ends were cut back, 5 bases at V and 2 bases at J, with 9 bases in the middle. Here the CDR3 reads CATSVVAAYEQYF. CDR3 bases: TGTGCCACCAGTGTTGTCGCAGCCTACGAGCAGTACTTC.

The chain employs TRBV2 and TRBJ2-1; D not certain. The CDR3 contains 13 residues. Germline CDR1 and CDR2: SNHLY and FYNNEI. With 1 base removed from V and 2 bases from J, the gap between germline ends came to 3 bases. DNA for the CDR3: TGTGCCAGCAGTGAAGAGGCCTACAATGAGCAGTTCTTC. Its protein product is CASSEEAYNEQFF.

The genes are TRBV12-3 or TRBV12-4 and TRBJ2-5; 9 bases are a match to TRBD2. Losses at the gene ends were 2 bases for V and 6 bases for J; bases not matched to a gene: 19. The CDR3 sequence is 19 residues long. The CDR3 sequence: CASSLFPPGASGILKTQYF. CDR3 nucleotides: TGTGCCAGCAGTTTATTTCCCCCTGGAGCTAGCGGGATTTTAAAGACCCAGTACTTC.

The CDR3 loop is CASSDTVRLNQPQHF. The CDR3 DNA follows: TGTGCCAGCAGTGATACAGTCCGCTTAAATCAGCCCCAGCATTTT. The chain couples TRBV6-1 to TRBJ1-5; D is unclear. CDR1 MNHNS and CDR2 SASEGT come from the germline V gene. The CDR3 consists of 15 residues. The V and J ends lost 3 bases and 4 bases respectively, with 13 bases between them.

CDR3 loop: CSARNYWNTEAFF. The CDR3 DNA reads TGCAGTGCTAGGAATTATTGGAACACTGAAGCTTTCTTT. The rearrangement joins TRBV20-1 to TRBJ1-1; the D is unclear. The CDR3 has 13 amino acids. The V end was cut by 3 bases, the J end by 1 base, with 9 bases between. CDR1 and CDR2 (germline): DFQATT, SNEGSKA (reference sequence).